The 21 T cell receptor beta chains given below trace back to one sample, sequenced in a study of T cell repertoires in cytomegalovirus infection. TCRdb independently ran MiXCR on the reads; one entry per CDR3 protein. The table includes over 150,000 distinct CDR3 sequences, approximately 17% detected once. Sequencing was carried out using CD8+ T cells from PBMCs. The receptors come from a human donor in good health (CMV status not recorded). Some clones in this sample may be carry-over from other donors' samples.

The chain uses TRBV10-2 and TRBJ2-3; D gene unclear. The V end was cut by 3 bases, the J end by 6 bases, with 4 bases between. CDR3 length: 11 amino acids. The V gene's germline CDR1 is WSHSY and CDR2 SAAADI. The CDR3: CASSEGDTQYF. CDR3 coding DNA: TGCGCCAGCAGTGAAGGGGATACGCAGTATTTT.

The V gene is TRBV5-1, the J gene TRBJ1-4; a weak D match, TRBD1 (5 bases). Germline V lookup: CDR1 SGHRS, CDR2 YFSETQ. The CDR3 sequence is 13 residues long. V was shortened by 0 bases and J by 6 bases, with 6 bases between the two germline ends. CDR3 DNA sequence: TGCGCCAGCAGCTTGGAAGGGGATGAAAAACTGTTTTTT. This gives the protein CASSLEGDEKLFF.

This clonotype has ten or more counts. This chain uses TRBV7-6 with TRBJ2-1; D is ambiguous. Germline V lookup: CDR1 SGHVS, CDR2 FNYEAQ. V was pared by 5 bases and J by 6 bases, with 5 bases between. The length of the CDR3 is 11 residues. The CDR3 here is CASSTLNEQFF. CDR3 nucleotide sequence: TGTGCCAGCAGCACCCTCAATGAGCAGTTCTTC.

This chain links TRBV6-5 with TRBJ2-7; tentatively, D is TRBD1 (6 bases). V was clipped by 7 bases and J by 0 bases, with 13 bases between them. Per the germline V gene, CDR1 is MNHEY and CDR2 is SVGAGI. CDR3 length equals 14 residues. The CDR3 loop reads CASNPDRASYEQYF. CDR3 coding DNA: TGTGCCAGCAACCCGGACAGAGCCTCCTACGAGCAGTACTTC.

The rearrangement links TRBV2 to TRBJ2-5; D unclear. V was cut by 4 bases and J by 5 bases, with 17 bases left in between. The CDR3 runs to 15 residues. The germline gives CDR1 SNHLY, CDR2 FYNNEI. In nucleotides, the CDR3 is TGTGCCAGCAGTGGACGACAACGGGCTGGGGAGACCCAGTACTTC. Its protein product is CASSGRQRAGETQYF.

This clonotype has just a few counts. Here the CDR3 reads CATKGDTQYF. CDR3 coding DNA: TGTGCGACCAAGGGAGATACGCAGTATTTT. The J gene is TRBJ2-3, the V gene TRBV12-3 or TRBV12-4; no firm D call. This CDR3 is built from 10 residues.

The chain joins TRBV29-1 to TRBJ2-1; 12 nucleotides align to TRBD2. J gave up 8 bases and V 8 bases, and 4 bases lay outside the gene matches. The CDR3 runs 12 residues. Germline V gene lookup returns CDR1 SQVTM and CDR2 ANQGSEA. CDR3 DNA sequence: TGCAGCTCACTAGCGGGGGGCCATGAGCAGTTCTTC. Residues: CSSLAGGHEQFF.

The chain joins TRBV7-9 to TRBJ2-6; 7 bases agree with TRBD2. The CDR3 sequence is 20 residues long. The germline V gene has CDR1 SEHNR and CDR2 FQNEAQ (reference sequence). V lost 6 bases to trimming and J lost 0 bases; unmatched junction nucleotides: 17. The CDR3 sequence: CASSLERGRERSSGANVLTF. DNA of the CDR3: TGTGCCAGCAGTTTGGAGCGGGGCAGAGAACGAAGCTCTGGGGCCAACGTCCTGACTTTC.

The CDR3 sequence: CASTFKGYSYNEQFF. The CDR3, as DNA: TGTGCCAGCACCTTTAAGGGCTACTCCTACAATGAGCAGTTCTTC. The chain uses TRBV5-6 and TRBJ2-1; D gene ambiguous. Germline V gene lookup returns CDR1 SGHDT and CDR2 YYEEEE. The CDR3 is 15 residues long. V lost 6 bases and J 0 bases, leaving 13 bases between the germline ends.

CDR3 sequence (DNA): TGTGCCAGCAGTCATTGGACAGGGGGGAGCGATACGCAGTATTTT. This gives the protein CASSHWTGGSDTQYF. J is TRBJ2-3 and V is TRBV6-6; 10 bases align to TRBD1. The CDR3 loop spans 15 amino acids. From germline, CDR1 is MNHNY and CDR2 SVGAGI (reference sequence). Trimming took 5 bases from V and 6 from J; bases not matched to a gene: 8.

This clonotype was seen more than once but under ten times. This sequence joins TRBV20-1 and TRBJ2-5, with TRBD2 as a possible D gene (5 bases). The V end was cut by 1 base, the J end by 1 base, with 13 bases between. Germline V lookup: CDR1 DFQATT, CDR2 SNEGSKA (reference sequence). This CDR3 comprises 15 residues. DNA of the CDR3: TGCAGTGCTAGAGTTTCGGGGAAATCCCAAGAGACCCAGTACTTC. Its translation: CSARVSGKSQETQYF.

The chain joins TRBV28 to TRBJ1-2, with D unclear. This CDR3 contains 13 residues. The V gene lost 11 bases and the J gene lost 2 bases, with 15 bases spanning the gap. Germline loops: CDR1 MDHEN, CDR2 SYDVKM. The CDR3 is CAGARTENYGYTF. CDR3 nucleotides: TGTGCCGGTGCGCGGACGGAAAACTATGGCTACACCTTC.

There are a few counts of this clonotype. CDR3 bases: TGTGCCAGCAGTGACAGGTCTGCGGGACTGATTTTTAACTATGGCTACACCTTC. This encodes CASSDRSAGLIFNYGYTF. The chain links TRBV6-4 to TRBJ1-2, with a possible D match to TRBD1 (5 bases). The germline V gene encodes CDR1 MRHNA and CDR2 SNTAGT. Between the trimmed V and J ends, which lost 2 bases and 1 base, there was a span of 20 bases. This CDR3 region has 18 residues.

The sample holds a few counts of this clonotype. J is TRBJ1-2 and V is TRBV9; no clear D gene. Germline lookup yields CDR1 SGDLS and CDR2 YYNGEE. V shed 4 bases and J shed 6 bases, with 10 bases lying between them. The length of the CDR3 is 12 residues. This CDR3 is CASSSLGDGYTF. CDR3 nucleotides: TGTGCCAGCAGCTCCCTGGGAGATGGCTACACCTTC.

CDR3 sequence reads: CASRGSTGPPYEQYF. CDR3 bases: TGTGCCAGCAGGGGATCGACAGGGCCCCCCTACGAGCAGTACTTC. The chain has TRBV12-3 or TRBV12-4 and TRBJ2-7; 7 nucleotides line up with TRBD1. The V gene end was trimmed by 6 bases and the J gene end by 2 bases; junction bases not matched to a gene: 10. CDR3 length: 15 amino acids.

The sample holds a few counts of this clonotype. The chain is built from TRBV24-1 and TRBJ2-1; perhaps D is TRBD1 or TRBD2 (5 bases each). Germline V gene lookup returns CDR1 KGHDR and CDR2 SFDVKD. V was pared by 0 bases and J by 0 bases, with 8 bases between. The CDR3 consists of 16 residues. The CDR3 region is CATSDLWGSSYNEQFF. The CDR3 coding sequence is TGTGCCACCAGTGATTTGTGGGGGAGCTCCTACAATGAGCAGTTCTTC.

In its sample, this clonotype is hyperexpanded (1% or more). This chain links TRBV6-6 with TRBJ1-5; D uncertain. This CDR3 comprises 13 residues. V gave up 5 bases and J gave up 8 bases, with 13 bases separating them. Germline CDR1 is MNHNY and CDR2 is SVGAGI (reference sequence). CDR3 in amino acids: CASSAVTWEPQHF. The CDR3 nucleotides read TGTGCCAGCAGTGCCGTGACCTGGGAGCCCCAGCATTTT.

This sequence joins TRBV7-9 and TRBJ1-2; possible D gene TRBD1, 6 bases. Germline V gene lookup returns CDR1 SEHNR and CDR2 FQNEAQ (reference sequence). The CDR3 runs 15 residues. Deletions cut 1 base from V and 3 bases from J, with 12 bases between. The CDR3 sequence: CASSLVMGGDYGYTF. The DNA for the CDR3 is TGTGCCAGCAGCTTAGTTATGGGGGGCGACTATGGCTACACCTTC.

The chain combines TRBV10-3 with TRBJ2-7, with 9 bases aligning to TRBD1. The germline V gene encodes CDR1 ENHRY and CDR2 SYGVKD. V was pared by 10 bases and J by 5 bases, with 6 bases of the junction left unmatched. This CDR3 is built from 12 residues. The CDR3 DNA reads TGTGCCACCACAGGGGGCATCAACGAGCAGTACTTC. Translated, it gives CATTGGINEQYF.

Concerning this clonotype: One base away lies a much larger clone, so this may be a sequencing read error. This chain uses TRBV11-2 with TRBJ2-7; D gene unclear. The V gene lost 4 bases and the J gene lost 3 bases, with 4 bases spanning the gap. Germline assignment: CDR1 SGHAT and CDR2 FQNNGV. This CDR3 comprises 11 residues. DNA for the CDR3: TGTGCCAGCAGCTCCTTCTACGAGCAGTACTTC. Protein sequence: CASSSFYEQYF.

In this sample, this clonotype turned up a few times. The chain is built from TRBV4-1 and TRBJ1-6, with D possibly matching TRBD1 (5 bases). There are 18 residues in the CDR3. The germline V and J ends were trimmed by 0 bases and 5 bases, with 17 bases remaining between them. Germline loops: CDR1 MGHRA, CDR2 YSYEKL. CDR3 in amino acids: CASSQERGGGGDNSPLHF. CDR3 in DNA: TGCGCCAGCAGCCAAGAGAGGGGCGGTGGGGGGGATAATTCACCCCTCCACTTT.